Listed below are T cell receptor beta chains from one sample, sequenced in a study of T-cell memory formation after mild COVID-19. Each CDR3 protein gets one entry after TCRdb re-called the 5' RACE reads with MiXCR. The data contain over 400,000 distinct CDR3 sequences, roughly a quarter of them seen just once; the ten biggest clones take up 10% to 15%. Material: PBMCs or a T cell subset sorted from them (not recorded which). The receptors shown here come from an adult woman who had mild COVID-19 (a few samples of this study predate the infection). Cell type and time point are not known. Each CDR3 is given with its conserved first and last residue. Each record gives: CDR3 DNA, CDR3 protein, D gene, J gene, V gene, clone size. A D gene is named only where the DNA matches it firmly. Some rows have no size entry. The others give once, few or many, or a class for an expanded clone.

CDR3 DNA: TGTGCCAAACTCGGGGGGGCCTATGAGCAGTTCTTC; CDR3 protein: CAKLGGAYEQFF; D gene: TRBD2; J gene: TRBJ2-1; V gene: TRBV7-2; clone size: few
CDR3 DNA: TGTGCCAGCTCACCACCAGACAGTCACAATCAGCCCCAGCATTTT; CDR3 protein: CASSPPDSHNQPQHF; D gene: NA; J gene: TRBJ1-5; V gene: TRBV18; clone size: few
CDR3 DNA: TGTGCCAGCAGCTTAGATGGGACAGGGCAGTCCCAGCATTTT; CDR3 protein: CASSLDGTGQSQHF; D gene: TRBD1; J gene: TRBJ1-5; V gene: TRBV7-9; clone size: few
CDR3 DNA: TGTGCCAGCAGTGAGGGACTAGCGTATTCAAATGAGCAGTTCTTC; CDR3 protein: CASSEGLAYSNEQFF; D gene: TRBD2; J gene: TRBJ2-1; V gene: TRBV6-1; clone size: NA
CDR3 DNA: TGCAGTGCCCCCCCGAGCAGGGCCCATGAGCAGTTCTTC; CDR3 protein: CSAPPSRAHEQFF; D gene: NA; J gene: TRBJ2-1; V gene: TRBV20-1; clone size: few
CDR3 DNA: TGTGCCAGCAGCCAAGAGCTGTCGGGAATGTCCTACAATGAGCAGTTCTTC; CDR3 protein: CASSQELSGMSYNEQFF; D gene: NA; J gene: TRBJ2-1; V gene: TRBV4-2; clone size: few
CDR3 DNA: TGCAGCGTTGTGGCAGGGGGGACAAACATTCAGTACTTC; CDR3 protein: CSVVAGGTNIQYF; D gene: NA; J gene: TRBJ2-4; V gene: TRBV29-1; clone size: NA
CDR3 DNA: TGTGCCAGCAGCCCGACCTCAGATACGCAGTATTTT; CDR3 protein: CASSPTSDTQYF; D gene: NA; J gene: TRBJ2-3; V gene: TRBV5-5; clone size: many
CDR3 DNA: TGTGCCACGGAGGGGACAGCGAACACTGAAGCTTTCTTT; CDR3 protein: CATEGTANTEAFF; D gene: TRBD1; J gene: TRBJ1-1; V gene: TRBV24-1; clone size: NA
CDR3 DNA: TGTGCCAGCAGCTCCCCCAGGGGGGCTAGTCGGGCGATCACAGATACGCAGTATTTT; CDR3 protein: CASSSPRGASRAITDTQYF; D gene: NA; J gene: TRBJ2-3; V gene: TRBV7-6; clone size: NA
CDR3 DNA: TGTGCCAGCAGTTTAGTTAACGGGGGCTACACCTTC; CDR3 protein: CASSLVNGGYTF; D gene: NA; J gene: TRBJ1-2; V gene: TRBV12-3/TRBV12-4; clone size: NA
CDR3 DNA: TGTGCCAGCAGCCGTTTATCGCTAGCGGGAGCTTACAATGAGCAGTTCTTC; CDR3 protein: CASSRLSLAGAYNEQFF; D gene: TRBD2; J gene: TRBJ2-1; V gene: TRBV7-3; clone size: NA
CDR3 DNA: TGTGCCAGCTCACTGACAGGACCCAATCAGCCCCAGCATTTT; CDR3 protein: CASSLTGPNQPQHF; D gene: NA; J gene: TRBJ1-5; V gene: TRBV18; clone size: few
CDR3 DNA: TGCAGCGTTGAGGAAGCGGGAGTGGGTAATGAGCAGTTCTTC; CDR3 protein: CSVEEAGVGNEQFF; D gene: TRBD2; J gene: TRBJ2-1; V gene: TRBV29-1; clone size: few
CDR3 DNA: TGTGCCAGCAGCCCTTACGACAGAAGAAGCACTAATGAAAAACTGTTTTTT; CDR3 protein: CASSPYDRRSTNEKLFF; D gene: NA; J gene: TRBJ1-4; V gene: TRBV5-5; clone size: NA
CDR3 DNA: TGCGCCAGCAGCCAACGGGGACTAGCGGTGGAGACCCAGTACTTC; CDR3 protein: CASSQRGLAVETQYF; D gene: TRBD2; J gene: TRBJ2-5; V gene: TRBV4-1; clone size: NA
CDR3 DNA: TGCGCCAGCAGCTTCCTCCCCGGGGATAGCGGGGTCGTAGATACGCAGTATTTT; CDR3 protein: CASSFLPGDSGVVDTQYF; D gene: TRBD2; J gene: TRBJ2-3; V gene: TRBV5-1; clone size: NA
CDR3 DNA: TGTGCCAGCAGCTACCTCCGGGACAGGTGCTATAATGAGCAGTTCTTC; CDR3 protein: CASSYLRDRCYNEQFF; D gene: TRBD1; J gene: TRBJ2-1; V gene: TRBV7-3; clone size: few